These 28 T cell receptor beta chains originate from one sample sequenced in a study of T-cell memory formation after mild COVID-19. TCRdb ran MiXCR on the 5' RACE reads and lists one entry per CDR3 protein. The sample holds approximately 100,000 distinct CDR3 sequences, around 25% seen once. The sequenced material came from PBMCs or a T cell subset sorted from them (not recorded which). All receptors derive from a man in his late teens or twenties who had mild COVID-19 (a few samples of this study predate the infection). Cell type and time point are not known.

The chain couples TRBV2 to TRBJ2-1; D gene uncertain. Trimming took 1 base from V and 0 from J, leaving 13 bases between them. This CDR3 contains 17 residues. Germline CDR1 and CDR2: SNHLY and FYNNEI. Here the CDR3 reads CASSEEPDTSSYNEQFF. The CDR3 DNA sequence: TGTGCCAGCAGTGAAGAACCCGACACGAGCTCCTACAATGAGCAGTTCTTC.

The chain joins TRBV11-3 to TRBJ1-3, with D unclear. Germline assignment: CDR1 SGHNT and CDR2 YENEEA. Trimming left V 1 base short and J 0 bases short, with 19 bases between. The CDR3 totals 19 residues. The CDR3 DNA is TGTGCCAGCAGCTTAGGCGGCGAGGCCCGTCTTTGCTCTGGAAACACCATATATTTT. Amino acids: CASSLGGEARLCSGNTIYF.

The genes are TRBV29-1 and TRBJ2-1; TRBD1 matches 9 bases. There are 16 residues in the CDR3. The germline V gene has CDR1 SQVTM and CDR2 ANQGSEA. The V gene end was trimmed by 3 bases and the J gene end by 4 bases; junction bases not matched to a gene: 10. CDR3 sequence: CSVEEKQGAEYNEQFF. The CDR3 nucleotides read TGCAGCGTTGAGGAAAAACAGGGGGCGGAATACAATGAGCAGTTCTTC.

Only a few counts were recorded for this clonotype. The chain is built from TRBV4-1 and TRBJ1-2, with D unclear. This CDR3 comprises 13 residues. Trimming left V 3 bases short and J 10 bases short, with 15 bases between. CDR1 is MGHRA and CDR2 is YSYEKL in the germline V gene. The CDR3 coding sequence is TGCGCCAGCAGCCAGGCGGACTCCGGAGACTACACCTTC. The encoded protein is CASSQADSGDYTF.

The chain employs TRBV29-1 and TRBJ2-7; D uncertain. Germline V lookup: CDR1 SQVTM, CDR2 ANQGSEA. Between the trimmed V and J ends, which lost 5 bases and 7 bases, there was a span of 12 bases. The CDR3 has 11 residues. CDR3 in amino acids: CSVSNVGEQYV. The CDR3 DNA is TGCAGCGTTTCGAATGTGGGGGAGCAGTACGTC.

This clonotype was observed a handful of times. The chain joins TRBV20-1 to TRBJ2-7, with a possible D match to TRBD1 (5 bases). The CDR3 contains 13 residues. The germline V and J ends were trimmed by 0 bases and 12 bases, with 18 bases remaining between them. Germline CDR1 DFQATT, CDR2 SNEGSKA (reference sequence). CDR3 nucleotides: TGCAGTGCTAGAGATCCTATGCTCGACAGATCGTACGTC. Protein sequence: CSARDPMLDRSYV.

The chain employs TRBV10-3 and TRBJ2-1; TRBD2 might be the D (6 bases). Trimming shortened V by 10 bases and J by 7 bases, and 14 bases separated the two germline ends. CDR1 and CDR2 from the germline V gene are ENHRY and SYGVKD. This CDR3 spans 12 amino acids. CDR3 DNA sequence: TGTGCCACATGGGCTGGGGGGAATGAGCAGTTCTTC. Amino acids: CATWAGGNEQFF.

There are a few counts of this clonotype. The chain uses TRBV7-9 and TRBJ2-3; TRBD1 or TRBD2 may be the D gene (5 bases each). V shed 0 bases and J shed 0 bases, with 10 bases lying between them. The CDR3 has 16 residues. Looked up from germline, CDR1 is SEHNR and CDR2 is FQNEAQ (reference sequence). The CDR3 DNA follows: TGTGCCAGCAGCTTAGCACCGGGACCGAGCACAGATACGCAGTATTTT. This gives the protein CASSLAPGPSTDTQYF. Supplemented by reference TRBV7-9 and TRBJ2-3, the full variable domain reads DTGVSQNPRHKITKRGQNVTFRCDPISEHNRLYWYRQTLGQGPEFLTYFQNEAQLEKSRLLSDRFSAERPKGSFSTLEIQRTEQGDSAMYLCASSLAPGPSTDTQYFGPGTRLTVL.

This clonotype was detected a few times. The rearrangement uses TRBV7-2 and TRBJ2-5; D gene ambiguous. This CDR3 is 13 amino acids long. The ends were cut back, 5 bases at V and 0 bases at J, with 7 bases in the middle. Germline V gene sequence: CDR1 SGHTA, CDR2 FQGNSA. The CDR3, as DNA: TGTGCCAGCAGCCCGGAAAACCAAGAGACCCAGTACTTC. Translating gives CASSPENQETQYF.

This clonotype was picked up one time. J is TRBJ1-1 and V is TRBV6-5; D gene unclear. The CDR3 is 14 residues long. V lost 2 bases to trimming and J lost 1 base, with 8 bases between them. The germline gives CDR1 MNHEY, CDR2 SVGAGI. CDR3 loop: CASSYGPENTEAFF. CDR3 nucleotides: TGTGCCAGCAGTTACGGGCCAGAGAACACTGAAGCTTTCTTT.

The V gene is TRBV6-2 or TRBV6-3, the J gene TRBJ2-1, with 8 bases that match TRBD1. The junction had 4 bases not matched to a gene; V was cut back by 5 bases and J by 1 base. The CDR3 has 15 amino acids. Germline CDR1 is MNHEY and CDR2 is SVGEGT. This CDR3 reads CASSLRGPSYNEQFF. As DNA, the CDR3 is TGTGCCAGCAGTCTCAGGGGGCCTTCCTACAATGAGCAGTTCTTC.

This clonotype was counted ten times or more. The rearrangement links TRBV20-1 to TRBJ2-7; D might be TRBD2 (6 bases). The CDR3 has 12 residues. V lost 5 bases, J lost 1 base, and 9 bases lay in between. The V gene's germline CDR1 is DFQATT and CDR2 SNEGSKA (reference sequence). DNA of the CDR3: TGCAGTGCTTCGGGACTTTCCTACGAGCAGTACTTC. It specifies CSASGLSYEQYF.

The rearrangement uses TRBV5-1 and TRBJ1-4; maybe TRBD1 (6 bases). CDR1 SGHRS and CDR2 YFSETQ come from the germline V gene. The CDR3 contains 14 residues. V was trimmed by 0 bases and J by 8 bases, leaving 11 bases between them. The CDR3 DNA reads TGCGCCAGCAGCTTGGACAGGGTACGAGAAAAACTGTTTTTT. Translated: CASSLDRVREKLFF. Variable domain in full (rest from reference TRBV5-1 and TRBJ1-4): KAGVTQTPRYLIKTRGQQVTLSCSPISGHRSVSWYQQTPGQGLQFLFEYFSETQRNKGNFPGRFSGRQFSNSRSEMNVSTLELGDSALYLCASSLDRVREKLFFGSGTQLSVL.

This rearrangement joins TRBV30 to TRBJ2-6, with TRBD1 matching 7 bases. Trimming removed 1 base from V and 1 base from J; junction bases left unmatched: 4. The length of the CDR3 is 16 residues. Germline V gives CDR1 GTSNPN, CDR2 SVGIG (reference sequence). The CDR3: CAWSDLTGSGANVLTF. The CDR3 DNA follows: TGTGCCTGGAGTGACTTGACAGGGTCTGGGGCCAACGTCCTGACTTTC.

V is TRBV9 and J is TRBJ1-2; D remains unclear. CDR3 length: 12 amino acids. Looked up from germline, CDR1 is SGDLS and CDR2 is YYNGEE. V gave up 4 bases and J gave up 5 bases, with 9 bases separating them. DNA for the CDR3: TGTGCCAGCAGCTCCGGGCCATATGGCTACACCTTC. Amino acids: CASSSGPYGYTF. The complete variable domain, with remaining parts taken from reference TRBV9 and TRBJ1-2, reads DSGVTQTPKHLITATGQRVTLRCSPRSGDLSVYWYQQSLDQGLQFLIQYYNGEERAKGNILERFSAQQFPDLHSELNLSSLELGDSALYFCASSSGPYGYTFGSGTRLTVV.

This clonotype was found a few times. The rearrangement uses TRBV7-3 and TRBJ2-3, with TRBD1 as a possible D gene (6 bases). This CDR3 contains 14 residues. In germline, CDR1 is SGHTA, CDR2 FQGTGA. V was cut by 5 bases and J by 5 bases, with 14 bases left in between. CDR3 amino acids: CASSLAGAGDTQYF. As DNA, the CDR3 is TGTGCCAGCAGCCTTGCAGGGGCCGGAGATACGCAGTATTTT.

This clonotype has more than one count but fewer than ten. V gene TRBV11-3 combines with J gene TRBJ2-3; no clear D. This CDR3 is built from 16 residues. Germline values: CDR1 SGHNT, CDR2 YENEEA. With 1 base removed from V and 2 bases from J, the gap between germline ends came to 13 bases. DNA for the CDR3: TGTGCCAGCAGCTTAGGGATGGAAGACCTCACAGATACGCAGTATTTT. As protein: CASSLGMEDLTDTQYF.

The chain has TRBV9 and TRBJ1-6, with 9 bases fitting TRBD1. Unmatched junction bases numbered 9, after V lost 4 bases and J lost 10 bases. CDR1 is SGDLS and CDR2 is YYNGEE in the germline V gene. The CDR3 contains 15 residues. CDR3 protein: CASSPRDRADSPLHF. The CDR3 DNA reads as TGTGCCAGCAGCCCTAGGGACAGGGCTGACTCACCCCTCCACTTT.

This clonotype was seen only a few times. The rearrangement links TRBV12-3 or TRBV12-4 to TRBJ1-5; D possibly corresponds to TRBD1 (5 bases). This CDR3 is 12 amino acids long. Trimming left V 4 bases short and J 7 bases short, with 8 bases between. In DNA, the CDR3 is TGTGCCAGCAGTTCCCGGGGCCAGCCCCAGCATTTT. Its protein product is CASSSRGQPQHF.

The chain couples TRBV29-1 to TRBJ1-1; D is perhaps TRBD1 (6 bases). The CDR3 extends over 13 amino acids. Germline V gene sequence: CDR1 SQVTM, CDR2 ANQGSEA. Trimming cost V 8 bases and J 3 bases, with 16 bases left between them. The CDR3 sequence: CSSTGLLDTEAFF. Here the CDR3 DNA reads TGCAGCTCCACAGGGCTTTTGGACACTGAAGCTTTCTTT.

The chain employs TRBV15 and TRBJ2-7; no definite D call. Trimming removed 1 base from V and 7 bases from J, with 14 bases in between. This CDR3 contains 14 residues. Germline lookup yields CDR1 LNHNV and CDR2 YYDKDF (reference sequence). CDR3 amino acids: CATSRVGRVEEQYF. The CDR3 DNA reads TGTGCCACCAGCAGAGTAGGTAGGGTCGAAGAGCAGTACTTC.

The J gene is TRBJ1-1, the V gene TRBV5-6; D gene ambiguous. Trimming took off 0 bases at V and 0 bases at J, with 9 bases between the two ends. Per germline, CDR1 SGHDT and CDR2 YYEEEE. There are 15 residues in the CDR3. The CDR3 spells CASSLAYEMNTEAFF. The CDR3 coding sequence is TGTGCCAGCAGCTTGGCGTACGAGATGAACACTGAAGCTTTCTTT.

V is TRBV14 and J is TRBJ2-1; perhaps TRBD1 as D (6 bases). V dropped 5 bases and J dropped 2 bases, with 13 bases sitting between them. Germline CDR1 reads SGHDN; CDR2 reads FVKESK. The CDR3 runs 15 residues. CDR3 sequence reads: CASSNRDKAYNEQFF. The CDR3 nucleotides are TGTGCCAGCAGCAACCGGGACAAAGCCTACAATGAGCAGTTCTTC.

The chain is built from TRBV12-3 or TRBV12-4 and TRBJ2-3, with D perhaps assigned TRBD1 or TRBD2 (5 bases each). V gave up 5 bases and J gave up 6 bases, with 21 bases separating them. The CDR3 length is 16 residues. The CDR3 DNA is TGTGCCAGCAGTGGCCCCTCGGGACCCCTTGGGGATACGCAGTATTTT. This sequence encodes CASSGPSGPLGDTQYF.

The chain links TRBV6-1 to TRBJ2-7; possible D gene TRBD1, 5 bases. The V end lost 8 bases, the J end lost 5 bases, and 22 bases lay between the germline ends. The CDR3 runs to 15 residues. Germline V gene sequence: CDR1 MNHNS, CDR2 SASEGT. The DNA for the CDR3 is TGTGCCAGCTCCGAACAGGACCGCCGCGCGGACGAGCAGTACGTC. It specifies CASSEQDRRADEQYV.

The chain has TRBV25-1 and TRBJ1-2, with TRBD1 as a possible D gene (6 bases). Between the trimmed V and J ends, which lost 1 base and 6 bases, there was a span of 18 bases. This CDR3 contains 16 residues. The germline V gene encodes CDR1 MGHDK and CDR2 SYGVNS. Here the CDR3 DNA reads TGTGCCAGCAGTGAATCCGGGGCCAGGGGACCCCATGGCTACACCTTC. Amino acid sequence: CASSESGARGPHGYTF.

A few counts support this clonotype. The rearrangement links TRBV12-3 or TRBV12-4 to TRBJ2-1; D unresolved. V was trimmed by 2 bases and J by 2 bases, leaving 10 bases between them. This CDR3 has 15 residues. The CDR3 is CASSLTVEPYNEQFF. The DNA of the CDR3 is TGTGCCAGCAGTTTAACGGTTGAACCCTACAATGAGCAGTTCTTC.

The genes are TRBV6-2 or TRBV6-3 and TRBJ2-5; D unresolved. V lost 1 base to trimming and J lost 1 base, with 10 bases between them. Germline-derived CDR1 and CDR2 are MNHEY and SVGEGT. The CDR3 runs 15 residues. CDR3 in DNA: TGTGCCAGCAGTTACTTTGGTCTAGTCCAAGAGACCCAGTACTTC. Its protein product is CASSYFGLVQETQYF.